Listed below are T cell receptor beta chains from one sample, sequenced in a study of blood T cell repertoires in COVID-19. The assay was immunoSEQ multiplex PCR, and TCRdb's table has in-frame clones only and misses some. The sample contains roughly 150,000 clones, 75% to 90% of which appear only once. Sequencing input: peripheral blood. The receptor source for this set is a human donor in a cohort sampled during active COVID-19. Each CDR3 is given with its conserved first and last residue. Each record gives: clone size, CDR3 length, V gene, CDR3 protein. Clone size is stated in some rows and not others, as once, few, many or a class when expanded.

size: NA
length: 14
V: TRBV9
CDR3: CASTLTQGNYGYTF

size: NA
length: 12
V: TRBV11-3
CDR3: CASSLRVAEAFF

size: NA
length: 17
V: TRBV21-1
CDR3: CASSNEVYGGGTDTQYF

size: NA
length: 15
V: TRBV30
CDR3: CAWSVQGLMNTEAFF

size: NA
length: 13
V: TRBV2
CDR3: CASSAQAVETQYF

size: NA
length: 17
V: TRBV11-3
CDR3: CASSPRTGGRNTGELFF

size: NA
length: 14
V: TRBV5-1
CDR3: CASSLEGGKETQYF

size: NA
length: 13
V: TRBV12-5
CDR3: CASGDRSDYGYTF

size: few
length: 13
V: TRBV7-6
CDR3: CASSSGTNQPQHF

size: NA
length: 14
V: TRBV6-5
CDR3: CASSYGTTNTEAFF

size: NA
length: 16
V: TRBV7-2
CDR3: CASSWTGLKNTGELFF

size: once
length: 14
V: TRBV5-1
CDR3: CASSLGSRQETQYF

size: NA
length: 15
V: TRBV19
CDR3: CATQFGGDGNSPLHF

size: once
length: 14
V: TRBV11-2
CDR3: CASSGTLNTGELFF

size: few
length: 15
V: TRBV4-1
CDR3: CASSQELGRADTQYF

size: once
length: 16
V: TRBV7-2
CDR3: CASSSGGGNLPYEQYF

size: NA
length: 17
V: TRBV20-1
CDR3: CSASPPFQTGVTDEQFF

size: NA
length: 15
V: TRBV18
CDR3: CASFPSALAGSEQFF

size: NA
length: 13
V: TRBV30
CDR3: CAWNPSGEDTQYF

size: NA
length: 15
V: TRBV19
CDR3: CASSIDLDNYQPQHF

size: NA
length: 18
V: TRBV19
CDR3: CASSILGLAALRADTQYF

size: NA
length: 14
V: TRBV5-4
CDR3: CASSLGQLNYGYTF

size: NA
length: 17
V: TRBV7-2
CDR3: CASSLEVRGLLNTEAFF

size: NA
length: 12
V: TRBV11-3
CDR3: CASRLGTGELFF

size: NA
length: 14
V: TRBV10-3
CDR3: CAISEGSDRDEAFF

size: NA
length: 16
V: TRBV19
CDR3: CASSGDRVSYNSPLHF

size: NA
length: 14
V: TRBV4-2
CDR3: CASSQDLGGMVAFF

size: NA
length: 15
V: TRBV4-3
CDR3: CASSQDRNPYNEQFF

size: NA
length: 15
V: TRBV11-3
CDR3: CASSLELAGDNEQFF

size: NA
length: 15
V: TRBV2
CDR3: CASSDWTEFQETQYF

size: NA
length: 12
V: TRBV2
CDR3: CASSERTPGYTF

size: few
length: 17
V: TRBV12-5
CDR3: CASGLTGTSGSTDTQYF

size: NA
length: 18
V: TRBV7-8
CDR3: CASSLVVSPRGSYSPLHF

size: NA
length: 11
V: TRBV2
CDR3: CATRGTVEQFF

size: NA
length: 12
V: TRBV21-1
CDR3: CASSSVEETQYF

size: NA
length: 16
V: TRBV7-8
CDR3: CASSLAGQTKTGELFF

size: NA
length: 15
V: TRBV5-6
CDR3: CASSPRGGSSTEAFF

size: NA
length: 19
V: TRBV5-4
CDR3: CASSLIPAGASLGTDTQYF

size: NA
length: 13
V: TRBV30
CDR3: CAWSSTGNTEAFF

size: NA
length: 15
V: TRBV5-1
CDR3: CASSRGTAADYGYTF

size: NA
length: 16
V: TRBV5-1
CDR3: CASHYTGQGNTGELFF

size: NA
length: 13
V: TRBV30
CDR3: CAWRPDSNYGYTF

size: NA
length: 14
V: TRBV6-2/TRBV6-3
CDR3: CASSYSGGRSGQYF

size: NA
length: 20
V: TRBV21-1
CDR3: CASSKKTDRGGVYSNQPQHF

size: NA
length: 17
V: TRBV19
CDR3: CASSDGGLAVGLDTQYF

size: NA
length: 15
V: TRBV14
CDR3: CASSQAYRRFNTIYF

size: NA
length: 12
V: TRBV9
CDR3: CASSPEGDEQFF

size: NA
length: 14
V: TRBV2
CDR3: CASSEDSSSYGYTF